Each of the 13 T cell receptor beta chains below was sequenced from the same sample in a study of shared clonotypes between healthy human individuals. This table comes from immunoSEQ multiplex PCR, and its TCRdb copy is limited to in-frame clones, with some not included. The sample has fewer than 600,000 clones, more than 70% seen once. The sample was PBMCs. The receptors come from a woman in her thirties or forties in good health. Some clones in this sample may be carry-over from other donors' samples.

This chain joins TRBV5-5 and TRBJ2-2; the D gene is possibly TRBD1 (6 bases). Germline V gene lookup returns CDR1 SGHKS and CDR2 YYEKEE (reference sequence). The CDR3 spans 15 residues. Trimming removed 3 bases from V and 6 bases from J, with 15 bases in between. CDR3 in amino acids: CASSSSGAIAGELFF. CDR3 in DNA: TGTGCCAGCAGCTCATCAGGGGCTATTGCCGGGGAGCTGTTTTTT.

The V call is TRBV30, the J call TRBJ1-2; TRBD1 aligns across 10 bases. V trimming: 2 bases; J trimming: 0 bases; junction bases outside the gene matches: 12. This CDR3 comprises 18 residues. Germline V CDR1 and CDR2: GTSNPN, SVGIG (reference sequence). In DNA form, the CDR3 reads TGTGCCTGGAGTACGGACAGGGGGATCCCTCTGGCTAACTATGGCTACACCTTC. Its translation: CAWSTDRGIPLANYGYTF.

The chain joins TRBV18 to TRBJ2-7, with 7 nucleotides matching TRBD2. From germline, CDR1 is KGHSH and CDR2 LQKENI. This CDR3 region has 15 residues. Unmatched junction bases numbered 16, after V lost 8 bases and J lost 6 bases. The CDR3 loop is CASTSRTNTGGEQYF. CDR3 DNA: TGTGCCAGCACTTCTCGGACTAACACGGGAGGCGAGCAGTACTTC.

The chain joins TRBV11-3 to TRBJ2-1, with D tentatively TRBD2 (5 bases). CDR3 length: 14 amino acids. CDR1 is SGHNT, CDR2 YENEEA, per germline. Trimming removed 5 bases at V and 4 bases at J, with 12 bases between. CDR3 amino acids: CASSLRSGYNEQFF. Written as DNA, the CDR3 is TGTGCCAGCAGCCTCCGGAGCGGTTACAATGAGCAGTTCTTC.

V gene TRBV18 combines with J gene TRBJ1-2; D unresolved. This CDR3 has 15 residues. CDR1 is KGHSH, CDR2 LQKENI, per germline. Trimming shortened V by 2 bases and J by 5 bases, and 15 bases separated the two germline ends. The CDR3 protein is CASSPGERVSYGYTF. Here the CDR3 DNA reads TGTGCCAGCTCACCAGGAGAGCGGGTCTCTTATGGCTACACCTTC.

V is TRBV19 and J is TRBJ2-7; 7 bases match TRBD2. CDR1 and CDR2 (germline): LNHDA, SQIVND (reference sequence). The CDR3 runs to 15 residues. Trimming took 6 bases from V and 4 from J; bases not matched to a gene: 12. The CDR3 region has the DNA TGTGCCAGTAGCCCCGGACTAGGGGTTACGTACGAGCAGTACTTC. Protein sequence: CASSPGLGVTYEQYF. The complete variable domain, with remaining parts taken from reference TRBV19 and TRBJ2-7, reads DGGITQSPKYLFRKEGQNVTLSCEQNLNHDAMYWYRQDPGQGLRLIYYSQIVNDFQKGDIAEGYSVSREKKESFPLTVTSAQKNPTAFYLCASSPGLGVTYEQYFGPGTRLTVT.

This chain links TRBV4-2 with TRBJ1-2; D unresolved. The CDR3 sequence is 16 residues long. The ends were cut back, 0 bases at V and 5 bases at J, with 16 bases in the middle. CDR1 and CDR2 (germline): LGHNA, YNFKEQ. CDR3 nucleotide sequence: TGTGCCAGCAGCCAAGAAATCGCCAGCTCACCTTATGGCTACACCTTC. Translation: CASSQEIASSPYGYTF.

The table lists this clone with a count of one. The V gene is TRBV25-1, the J gene TRBJ2-7; no clear D. V lost 6 bases, J lost 1 base, and 13 bases lay in between. The germline gives CDR1 MGHDK, CDR2 SYGVNS. CDR3 length: 14 residues. The CDR3 loop reads CASSPRTASYEQYF. In nucleotides, the CDR3 is TGTGCCAGCAGCCCGAGGACGGCTTCCTACGAGCAGTACTTC.

The genes are TRBV28 and TRBJ2-1; 8 nucleotides agree with TRBD2. Unmatched junction bases numbered 10, after V lost 5 bases and J lost 1 base. This CDR3 is built from 17 residues. Germline V gives CDR1 MDHEN, CDR2 SYDVKM. CDR3 nucleotides: TGTGCCAGCAGTCCCTCCTCGGGGGGGTTTTCCTACAATGAGCAGTTCTTC. Protein: CASSPSSGGFSYNEQFF.

This chain joins TRBV5-1 and TRBJ1-2, with D perhaps matching TRBD1 (6 bases). Germline V lookup: CDR1 SGHRS, CDR2 YFSETQ. V was pared by 4 bases and J by 8 bases, with 18 bases between. The CDR3 is made up of 14 amino acids. This chain's CDR3 is CASSRTQGSQGYTF. The CDR3 DNA reads TGCGCCAGCAGCCGGACGCAGGGGAGTCAAGGCTACACCTTC.

The rearrangement joins TRBV7-3 to TRBJ2-5; the D call may be TRBD1 or TRBD2 (6 bases each). This CDR3 contains 14 residues. Trimming stripped 2 bases from V and 3 bases from J, with 10 bases between. Germline lookup yields CDR1 SGHTA and CDR2 FQGTGA. DNA of the CDR3: TGTGCCAGCAGCTTAGGAGGGGGAAAAGAGACCCAGTACTTC. This gives the protein CASSLGGGKETQYF.

The chain employs TRBV19 and TRBJ2-1; D is undetermined. Trimming took 3 bases from V and 7 from J, leaving 10 bases between them. The CDR3 has 13 amino acids. Per the germline V gene, CDR1 is LNHDA and CDR2 is SQIVND (reference sequence). The CDR3 reads CASSIWQTNEQFF. As DNA, the CDR3 is TGTGCCAGTAGTATTTGGCAGACGAATGAGCAGTTCTTC.

This clone has a handful of counts. This sequence joins TRBV11-2 and TRBJ2-7; the D is unclear. The CDR3 covers 14 residues. The germline CDR1 and CDR2 sequences are SGHAT and FQNNGV. The germline V and J ends were trimmed by 5 bases and 0 bases, with 11 bases remaining between them. The CDR3 bases are TGTGCCAGCAGCGAGCAGGTCACCTCCTACGAGCAGTACTTC. This encodes CASSEQVTSYEQYF. The variable domain in full, completed from reference TRBV11-2 and TRBJ2-7, reads EAGVAQSPRYKIIEKRQSVAFWCNPISGHATLYWYQQILGQGPKLLIQFQNNGVVDDSQLPKDRFSAERLKGVDSTLKIQPAKLEDSAVYLCASSEQVTSYEQYFGPGTRLTVT.